These 25 T cell receptor beta chains were all obtained from the same sample, sequenced in a study of T cell clonality in common variable immunodeficiency. The study, taken as a whole, reports: Fewer deletions and N-nucleotide insertions were reportedly seen in common variable immunodeficiency TCR beta sequences.

These receptors' targets are unknown. Assay: immunoSEQ multiplex PCR; the TCRdb copy retains only in-frame clones and omits some. Listed for the sample are about 20,000 clones, none seen a single time. Sequencing was done on a sample of peripheral blood mononuclear cells. These TCRs come from a human donor with common variable immunodeficiency.

A remark on this clone: The missing CDR3 end, 3 residues past where the read stops, is filled in from the germline J gene. V usage is TRBV19 and J usage is TRBJ2-7; 8 bases match TRBD2. The CDR3 is 12 residues long. The germline V gene has CDR1 LNHDA and CDR2 SQIVND (reference sequence). J was trimmed by 6 bases and V by 9 bases; bases with no gene match: 7. The part of the CDR3 DNA that was read is TGTGCCAGCGGGGGGGCGGGCAGCGAG. It translates to CASGGAGSE. The entire CDR3 protein is CASGGAGSEQYF.

Comments on this clone: The read is 3 residues too short to cover the CDR3 end, so that end is filled in from the germline J gene. This sequence joins TRBV11-2 and TRBJ2-7; 8 bases align to TRBD2. Germline V gene data show CDR1 as SGHAT and CDR2 as FQNNGV. The CDR3 extends over 15 amino acids. The V gene end was trimmed by 7 bases and the J gene end by 3 bases; junction bases not matched to a gene: 11. Incomplete CDR3 DNA: TGTGCCAGCACTATTGATGCGGGAGGCCTCTACGAG. Translated: CASTIDAGGLYE. In full, the CDR3 is CASTIDAGGLYEQYF. The whole variable domain, filled in from reference TRBV11-2 and TRBJ2-7, reads EAGVAQSPRYKIIEKRQSVAFWCNPISGHATLYWYQQILGQGPKLLIQFQNNGVVDDSQLPKDRFSAERLKGVDSTLKIQPAKLEDSAVYLCASTIDAGGLYEQYFGPGTRLTVT.

This clone was seen only a few times. The sequenced part of the CDR3 DNA is TGTGCCTGGATGTTGACTAGCGGATACTACGAG. It is translated as CAWMLTSGYYE. The full CDR3 protein is CAWMLTSGYYEQYF. The chain recombines TRBV30 with TRBJ2-7, with 9 bases aligning to TRBD2. The sequenced fragment ends 3 residues before the CDR3 boundary, so the rest is inferred from the germline J gene. J gave up 3 bases and V 4 bases, and 7 bases lay outside the gene matches. The CDR3 is 14 residues long. Germline V gene sequence: CDR1 GTSNPN, CDR2 SVGIG (reference sequence).

On this clone itself: The read terminates 3 residues ahead of where the CDR3 ends, so the germline J gene completes it. This chain uses TRBV18 with TRBJ2-3; 11 bases align to TRBD2. Trimming at V came to 4 bases and at J to 5 bases, leaving 5 bases not matched to a gene. Germline V gives CDR1 KGHSH, CDR2 LQKENI. The CDR3 has 15 amino acids. The CDR3 bases that were read are TGTGCCAGCTCACTTACTAGCGGGAGCGTAGATACG. The encoded protein is CASSLTSGSVDT. The whole CDR3 sequence reads CASSLTSGSVDTQYF.

This clone was counted a few times. The read gets to within 3 residues of the CDR3 end, and the germline J gene fills in the rest. The V and J genes are TRBV19 and TRBJ2-7, with TRBD1 matching over 8 bases. Germline CDR1 and CDR2: LNHDA and SQIVND (reference sequence). There are 15 residues in the CDR3. With 1 base clipped from V and 2 bases from J, the junction kept 4 bases outside the gene matches. CDR3 bases read: TGTGCCAGTAGTATAGCCGGGACAGGAGCCTACGAG. It encodes CASSIAGTGAYE. The CDR3, in full, reads CASSIAGTGAYEQYF.

By share, this clone counts as medium-sized (0.01 to 0.1%). The CDR3 extends 3 residues past the end of the read, so its final part is completed from the germline J gene. This chain uses TRBV6-2 or TRBV6-3 with TRBJ2-1, with 10 bases fitting TRBD2. V shed 10 bases and J 9 bases; nucleotides not matched to a gene: 12. The V gene's germline CDR1 is MNHEY and CDR2 SVGEGT. CDR3 size: 14 residues. The sequenced CDR3 bases are TGTGCCACGTCGGCCGGGACTAGCGTGTTTGAG. This encodes CATSAGTSVFE. The whole CDR3 region reads CATSAGTSVFEQFF.

Worth noting for this clone: The missing CDR3 end, 3 residues past where the read stops, is filled in from the germline J gene. This rearrangement joins TRBV19 to TRBJ2-1; 10 bases are shared with TRBD2. The germline gives CDR1 LNHDA, CDR2 SQIVND (reference sequence). CDR3 length: 15 residues. Trimming cost V 3 bases and J 6 bases; bases outside gene matches: 5. The CDR3 DNA, read in part, is TGTGCCAGTAGTATCGAGGAGCGGGAGGGCAATGAG. Amino acids: CASSIEEREGNE. The CDR3 reads in full as CASSIEEREGNEQFF.

This clone was counted between two and nine times. The CDR3 extends 3 residues past the end of the read, so its final part is completed from the germline J gene. The chain employs TRBV10-1 and TRBJ2-1; possibly TRBD2 for D (5 bases). Trimming took 5 bases from V and 8 from J, leaving 16 bases between them. The germline gives CDR1 WNHNN, CDR2 SYGVQD (reference sequence). The CDR3 consists of 14 residues. CDR3 region: CASSPYTSFHEQFF. CDR3 bases read: TGCGCCAGCAGTCCTTATACTAGTTTCCATGAG.

As to this clone: The sequenced fragment ends 3 residues before the CDR3 boundary, so the rest is inferred from the germline J gene. The chain has TRBV7-2 and TRBJ1-4, with 7 bases lining up with TRBD1. Germline V gene sequence: CDR1 SGHTA, CDR2 FQGNSA. With V trimmed by 5 bases and J by 3 bases, 6 bases remained unmatched. The CDR3 sequence is 15 residues long. CDR3 loop: CASSQRGRPNEKLFF. CDR3 DNA, as far as it was read: TGTGCCAGCAGCCAGAGGGGGCGACCTAATGAAAAA.

As regards this clone: The read halts 3 residues ahead of the CDR3 end, with the missing end drawn from the germline J gene. V is TRBV18 and J is TRBJ2-2; 7 bases fit TRBD2. This CDR3 has 15 amino acids. Germline V gene sequence: CDR1 KGHSH, CDR2 LQKENI. V was pared by 0 bases and J by 5 bases, with 3 bases of the junction left unmatched. CDR3 DNA (partial): TGTGCCAGCTCACCACCGGGGAGGGGAACCGGGGAG. Its translation is CASSPPGRGTGE. The complete CDR3 sequence is CASSPPGRGTGELFF.

At least ten counts were recorded for this clone. The read finishes 3 residues shy of the CDR3 end, and the germline J gene is used to complete it. This chain links TRBV28 with TRBJ2-7, with D possibly TRBD2 on 6 matching bases. The length of the CDR3 is 15 residues. V was trimmed by 4 bases and J by 3 bases, leaving 16 bases between them. The germline V gene has CDR1 MDHEN and CDR2 SYDVKM. The CDR3 DNA, read in part, is TGTGCCAGCAGTTGGGGCGGGGCACCGGACTACGAG. Protein product: CASSWGGAPDYE. The full CDR3 protein reads CASSWGGAPDYEQYF.

Concerning this clone itself: The CDR3 is cut off 3 residues early in the read; its end comes from the germline J gene. The chain has TRBV7-2 and TRBJ1-6, with D perhaps TRBD1 (5 bases). The CDR3 spans 15 residues. V shed 1 base and J shed 6 bases, with 10 bases lying between them. Germline lookup yields CDR1 SGHTA and CDR2 FQGNSA. CDR3: CASSLGGDVNSPLHF. The sequenced CDR3 bases are TGTGCCAGCAGCTTAGGGGGGGACGTTAATTCACCC. The whole variable domain, remainder taken from reference TRBV7-2 and TRBJ1-6, is GAGVSQSPSNKVTEKGKDVELRCDPISGHTALYWYRQSLGQGLEFLIYFQGNSAPDKSGLPSDRFSAERTGGSVSTLTIQRTQQEDSAVYLCASSLGGDVNSPLHFGNGTRLTVT.

This clone was detected ten times or more. The CDR3 end falls 3 residues outside the read, so it is completed with the germline J gene. The chain couples TRBV29-1 to TRBJ2-1, with a weak D call TRBD2 (5 bases). The CDR3 spans 11 residues. Germline loops: CDR1 SQVTM, CDR2 ANQGSEA. V dropped 6 bases and J dropped 9 bases, with 12 bases sitting between them. This CDR3 is CSVGVRGEQFF. The sequenced part of the CDR3 DNA is TGCAGCGTCGGCGTTCGGGGTGAG.

Turning to this clone: The read ends 3 residues shy of where the CDR3 ends; the end is completed using the germline J gene. This chain joins TRBV19 and TRBJ2-3; 8 bases agree with TRBD2. Germline V CDR1 and CDR2: LNHDA, SQIVND (reference sequence). The CDR3 extends over 14 amino acids. With V trimmed by 1 base and J by 6 bases, 3 bases remained unmatched. The sequenced CDR3 bases are TGTGCCAGTAGTATAGGGCGGGGGGTGGATACG. It codes for CASSIGRGVDT. The whole CDR3 sequence reads CASSIGRGVDTQYF.

Concerning this clone itself: The CDR3 extends 3 residues past the end of the read, so its final part is completed from the germline J gene. V and J are TRBV7-2 and TRBJ2-1; 9 nucleotides match TRBD2. V shed 6 bases, J shed 0 bases, and the junction held 0 bases outside the gene matches. The CDR3 loop spans 14 amino acids. Germline V gene data show CDR1 as SGHTA and CDR2 as FQGNSA. The CDR3 protein is CASRTSGSYNEQFF. The covered CDR3 bases are TGTGCCAGCAGGACTAGCGGCTCCTACAATGAG.

In this sample, this clone turned up a few times. The read stops 3 residues short of the end of the CDR3; the missing end is completed from the germline J gene. The V gene is TRBV18, the J gene TRBJ2-5; no reliable D call. The CDR3 runs 13 residues. Germline V gene lookup returns CDR1 KGHSH and CDR2 LQKENI. V lost 4 bases to trimming and J lost 0 bases, with 6 bases between them. The CDR3 reads CASSLSNQETQYF. Incomplete CDR3 DNA: TGTGCCAGCTCACTTTCCAACCAAGAGACC.

As regards this clone: The read falls 3 residues short of the CDR3 end, and the missing part is taken from the germline J gene. This chain connects TRBV19 to TRBJ2-2; TRBD1 matches at 9 bases. The CDR3 spans 16 residues. Germline lookup yields CDR1 LNHDA and CDR2 SQIVND (reference sequence). J lost 5 bases, V lost 6 bases, and 10 bases had no gene match. The sequenced CDR3 bases are TGTGCCAGTAGCACAACAGGGGGCGTTCCAACCGGGGAG. Its translation is CASSTTGGVPTGE. In full, the CDR3 is CASSTTGGVPTGELFF.

This clone was recorded a few times. With the read ending 3 residues before the CDR3 end, the germline J gene is used to fill in that end. V usage is TRBV19 and J usage is TRBJ1-5, with 7 nucleotides matching TRBD1. The trim removed 7 bases at V and 1 base at J, leaving 10 bases unmatched. This CDR3 region has 16 residues. Germline V gene data show CDR1 as LNHDA and CDR2 as SQIVND (reference sequence). CDR3 sequence: CASINLTGESNQPQHF. The CDR3 DNA, read in part, is TGTGCCAGTATCAATCTCACAGGGGAGAGCAATCAGCCC.

This clone was seen only a few times. At one of its ends the junction is not consistent with the germline gene, which may arise from a read error. The read terminates 3 residues before the CDR3 end, so the remaining end is supplied by the germline J gene. The rearrangement uses TRBV19 and TRBJ1-5; D is unclear. Per the germline V gene, CDR1 is LNHDA and CDR2 is SQIVND (reference sequence). This CDR3 is built from 14 residues. The CDR3 region is CASSVDFSNQPQHF. The sequenced CDR3 bases are TGTGCCAGTAGTGTAGACTTTAGCAATCAGCCC.

About this clone: The CDR3 is cut off 3 residues early in the read; its end comes from the germline J gene. The gene calls are TRBV7-9 and TRBJ1-1; D is undetermined. Germline V lookup: CDR1 SEHNR, CDR2 FQNEAQ (reference sequence). V was shortened by 1 base and J by 1 base, with 4 bases between the two germline ends. The CDR3 totals 13 residues. The CDR3 DNA, read in part, is TGTGCCAGCAGCTTAGAGGGGAACACTGAA. Translation: CASSLEGNTE. The CDR3 reads in full as CASSLEGNTEAFF. Looking up the rest from reference TRBV7-9 and TRBJ1-1 gives the full variable domain: DTGVSQNPRHKITKRGQNVTFRCDPISEHNRLYWYRQTLGQGPEFLTYFQNEAQLEKSRLLSDRFSAERPKGSFSTLEIQRTEQGDSAMYLCASSLEGNTEAFFGQGTRLTVV.

The table lists this clone with a few counts. The DNA ends 3 residues before the CDR3 does, and the rest of the CDR3 is filled in from the germline J gene. J is TRBJ2-4 and V is TRBV6-2 or TRBV6-3; 11 positions match TRBD1. The CDR3 contains 14 residues. Per the germline V gene, CDR1 is MNHEY and CDR2 is SVGEGT. Unmatched junction bases numbered 4, after V lost 5 bases and J lost 7 bases. CDR3 region: CASSKGQGANIQYF. CDR3 DNA, as far as it was read: TGTGCCAGCAGTAAAGGACAGGGGGCGAACATT.

This clone was picked up a small number of times. Coverage ceases 3 residues before the CDR3 finishes, and the germline J gene fills in the end. The chain employs TRBV19 and TRBJ2-2; 7 bases fit TRBD1. Germline V gives CDR1 LNHDA, CDR2 SQIVND (reference sequence). CDR3 length equals 16 residues. V lost 4 bases and J lost 0; bases outside the gene matches: 5. CDR3 region: CASSKIDRANTGELFF. The CDR3 DNA, read in part, is TGTGCCAGTAGTAAGATCGACAGGGCGAACACCGGGGAG.

As to this clone: Read sequence stops 3 residues before the CDR3 end, and the germline J gene provides the missing end. The V and J genes are TRBV18 and TRBJ2-6; 7 bases match TRBD1. V lost 3 bases to trimming and J lost 0 bases; unmatched junction nucleotides: 14. This CDR3 comprises 20 residues. Germline CDR1 is KGHSH and CDR2 is LQKENI. CDR3: CASSPRRDSRWDSGANVLTF. The part of the CDR3 DNA that was read is TGTGCCAGCTCACCGAGAAGGGACAGCAGATGGGACTCTGGGGCCAACGTC.

Details on this clone: The CDR3 is cut off 3 residues early in the read; its end comes from the germline J gene. This rearrangement joins TRBV30 to TRBJ1-2; the D gene is possibly TRBD1 (5 bases). The CDR3 is 11 residues long. Germline V lookup: CDR1 GTSNPN, CDR2 SVGIG (reference sequence). This CDR3 reads CAWRAGQVYTF. CDR3 bases read: TGTGCCTGGAGAGCCGGACAAGTC.

In its sample, this clone was seen a few times. The read ends 3 residues early relative to the CDR3; the germline J gene fills the gap. The rearrangement joins TRBV30 to TRBJ1-6, with D possibly matching TRBD1 (6 bases). V was shortened by 4 bases and J by 8 bases, with 15 bases between the two germline ends. The germline V gene has CDR1 GTSNPN and CDR2 SVGIG (reference sequence). The CDR3 is 14 residues long. CDR3 sequence: CAWTSRPGDSPLHF. The part of the CDR3 DNA that was read is TGTGCCTGGACTTCAAGGCCAGGGGATTCACCC.